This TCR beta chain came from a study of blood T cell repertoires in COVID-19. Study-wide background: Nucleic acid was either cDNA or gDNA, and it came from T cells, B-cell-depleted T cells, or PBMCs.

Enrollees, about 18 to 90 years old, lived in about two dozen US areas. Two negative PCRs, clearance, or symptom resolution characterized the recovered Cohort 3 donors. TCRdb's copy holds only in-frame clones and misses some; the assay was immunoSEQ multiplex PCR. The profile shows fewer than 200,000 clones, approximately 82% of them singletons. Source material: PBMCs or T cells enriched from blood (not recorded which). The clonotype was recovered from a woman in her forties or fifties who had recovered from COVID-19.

CDR3 protein: CASSLTSFGADTQYF. As DNA, the CDR3 is TGTGCCAGCAGTTTGACTAGTTTCGGGGCAGATACGCAGTATTTT. The V and J genes are TRBV27 and TRBJ2-3; TRBD2 is a possible D gene (6 bases). The CDR3 totals 15 residues. Germline CDR1 and CDR2: MNHEY and SMNVEV (reference sequence). The ends were cut back, 3 bases at V and 4 bases at J, with 14 bases in the middle.